The 3 T cell receptor beta chains below come from one sample, sequenced in a study of blood T cell repertoires in COVID-19. The method was immunoSEQ multiplex PCR; TCRdb's version includes in-frame clones alone and lacks a portion of them. Of about 240,000 clones listed, roughly four fifths are singletons. Sequencing was performed on peripheral blood. The origin of the receptors is a woman in her sixties or seventies with acute or convalescent COVID-19.

This chain connects TRBV6-5 to TRBJ1-1; D is unclear. V shed 5 bases and J shed 2 bases, with 12 bases lying between them. CDR3 length: 14 residues. Germline CDR1 is MNHEY and CDR2 is SVGAGI. The CDR3 DNA sequence: TGTGCCAGCAGTAACCTCGGGATAAACACTGAAGCTTTCTTT. This sequence encodes CASSNLGINTEAFF.

The rearrangement joins TRBV5-5 to TRBJ1-1, with TRBD1 matching over 7 bases. V shed 3 bases, J shed 1 base, and the junction held 3 bases outside the gene matches. The CDR3 runs to 14 residues. CDR1 SGHKS and CDR2 YYEKEE come from the germline V gene (reference sequence). The CDR3 here is CASSYRDRNTEAFF. The CDR3 nucleotides are TGTGCCAGCAGCTACCGGGACAGGAACACTGAAGCTTTCTTT. Full variable domain (outside the CDR3, taken from reference TRBV5-5 and TRBJ1-1): DAGVTQSPTHLIKTRGQQVTLRCSPISGHKSVSWYQQVLGQGPQFIFQYYEKEERGRGNFPDRFSARQFPNYSSELNVNALLLGDSALYLCASSYRDRNTEAFFGQGTRLTVV.

To note about this clone: The same CDR3 also results from other DNA sequences found in this sample. V gene TRBV18 combines with J gene TRBJ2-2; 9 bases align to TRBD1. The CDR3 covers 15 residues. Germline CDR1 KGHSH, CDR2 LQKENI. The V gene end was trimmed by 5 bases and the J gene end by 2 bases; junction bases not matched to a gene: 3. The CDR3 loop is CASSTGQGNTGELFF. The CDR3 DNA is TGTGCCAGCTCAACGGGACAGGGAAACACCGGGGAGCTGTTTTTT.